This is a list of T cell receptor beta chains from one sample in a study of OX40 agonist ivuxolimab in advanced cancers. Produced via immunoSEQ multiplex PCR; TCRdb's table is partial and in-frame only. Of under 95,000 clones in the sample, about 83% were seen once. This specimen was CD4+ or CD8+ T cells sorted from blood, taken in a trial of the OX40 agonist ivuxolimab. Receptor source: an adult with an advanced solid tumor such as melanoma, head and neck, liver or kidney cancer. CDR3s include the opening cysteine and the closing phenylalanine or tryptophan. The D gene is left open where the match is weak. Clone size, where shown, is once, few, many, or a class for clones that have expanded.

D gene: TRBD1; J gene: TRBJ1-1; clone size: -; V gene: TRBV15; CDR3 DNA: TGTGCCACCAGCAGAGATCCCACAGGGGGCACTGAAGCTTTCTTT; CDR3 protein: CATSRDPTGGTEAFF
D gene: TRBD1; J gene: TRBJ1-4; clone size: -; V gene: TRBV7-9; CDR3 DNA: TGTGCCAGCCGAAGACAGGGTAGCGAAAAACTGTTTTTT; CDR3 protein: CASRRQGSEKLFF
D gene: -; J gene: TRBJ2-3; clone size: few; V gene: TRBV7-3; CDR3 DNA: TGTGCCAGCAGCCGGCAGGGGAGCTCCCTCCGGACAGATACGCAGTATTTT; CDR3 protein: CASSRQGSSLRTDTQYF
D gene: -; J gene: TRBJ2-1; clone size: -; V gene: TRBV27; CDR3 DNA: TGTGCCAGCAGTTCCCAGAGCTCCTACAATGAGCAGTTCTTC; CDR3 protein: CASSSQSSYNEQFF
D gene: -; J gene: TRBJ1-4; clone size: -; V gene: TRBV7-9; CDR3 DNA: TGTGCCAGCAGCCCTACGGGGGCAACTAATGAAAAACTGTTTTTT; CDR3 protein: CASSPTGATNEKLFF
D gene: -; J gene: TRBJ2-7; clone size: -; V gene: TRBV5-6; CDR3 DNA: TGTGCCAGCAGCGCCTTGCCCGGGACCTCCTACGAGCAGTACTTC; CDR3 protein: CASSALPGTSYEQYF
D gene: TRBD2; J gene: TRBJ2-1; clone size: once; V gene: TRBV11-2; CDR3 DNA: TGTGCCAGCAGCAAGGGACTAGCGGATAATGAGCAGTTCTTC; CDR3 protein: CASSKGLADNEQFF
D gene: -; J gene: TRBJ1-2; clone size: -; V gene: TRBV5-1; CDR3 DNA: TGCGCCAGCAGCTTGGCCGGGCCCTTACTCGGAAATGGCTACACCTTC; CDR3 protein: CASSLAGPLLGNGYTF
D gene: TRBD1; J gene: TRBJ1-2; clone size: -; V gene: TRBV5-8; CDR3 DNA: TGTGCCAGCAGGACCCGGGACAGGGTCGGTGGCTACACCTTC; CDR3 protein: CASRTRDRVGGYTF
D gene: -; J gene: TRBJ2-1; clone size: once; V gene: TRBV7-7; CDR3 DNA: TGTGCTAGCAGCTCCAGGGCAGGGAATGAGCAGTTCTTC; CDR3 protein: CASSSRAGNEQFF
D gene: TRBD1; J gene: TRBJ1-3; clone size: -; V gene: TRBV4-1; CDR3 DNA: TGCGCCAGCAGCGTATGGACAGGCGGTTCTAACACCATATATTTT; CDR3 protein: CASSVWTGGSNTIYF
D gene: -; J gene: TRBJ1-4; clone size: -; V gene: TRBV5-5; CDR3 DNA: TGTGCCAGCAGCTTGGACCCTGCAGCAACTAATGAAAAACTGTTTTTT; CDR3 protein: CASSLDPAATNEKLFF
D gene: -; J gene: TRBJ1-5; clone size: -; V gene: TRBV4-3; CDR3 DNA: TGCGCCAGCAGCCAAGACCTCAATCAGCCCCAGCATTTT; CDR3 protein: CASSQDLNQPQHF
D gene: TRBD1; J gene: TRBJ1-1; clone size: few; V gene: TRBV10-2; CDR3 DNA: TGCGCCAGCAGCCGGGACAGGAACACTGAAGCTTTCTTT; CDR3 protein: CASSRDRNTEAFF
D gene: -; J gene: TRBJ1-6; clone size: -; V gene: TRBV19; CDR3 DNA: TGTGCCTCAAGGGGTGGGCCCTTCAATTCACCCCTCCACTTT; CDR3 protein: CASRGGPFNSPLHF
D gene: -; J gene: TRBJ2-3; clone size: -; V gene: TRBV27; CDR3 DNA: TGTGCCAGCAGTTTGGCGGGGCCGGGGAGTAGCACAGATACGCAGTATTTT; CDR3 protein: CASSLAGPGSSTDTQYF
D gene: TRBD1; J gene: TRBJ1-4; clone size: -; V gene: TRBV5-1; CDR3 DNA: TGTGCCAGCAGCTTTTTCGGGACAGGGAGTGAAAAACTGTTTTTT; CDR3 protein: CASSFFGTGSEKLFF
D gene: TRBD1; J gene: TRBJ2-1; clone size: -; V gene: TRBV6-5; CDR3 DNA: TGTGCCAGCAGTATGGGACAGTCTGCCCTATTGGGGCAGTTCTTC; CDR3 protein: CASSMGQSALLGQFF
D gene: -; J gene: TRBJ1-5; clone size: -; V gene: TRBV18; CDR3 DNA: TGTGCCAGCTCACCAATCGGGGACAATCAGCCCCAGCATTTT; CDR3 protein: CASSPIGDNQPQHF
D gene: -; J gene: TRBJ1-1; clone size: -; V gene: TRBV11-2; CDR3 DNA: TGTGCCAGCAGCTTATTAGCAGGCCCTAGGAACACTGAAGCTTTCTTT; CDR3 protein: CASSLLAGPRNTEAFF
D gene: -; J gene: TRBJ2-1; clone size: -; V gene: TRBV9; CDR3 DNA: TGTGCCAGCAGCCCCGGGGGACAGCCCTACAATGAGCAGTTCTTC; CDR3 protein: CASSPGGQPYNEQFF
D gene: TRBD2; J gene: TRBJ2-1; clone size: -; V gene: TRBV9; CDR3 DNA: TGTGCCAGCAGCGTAGGCGGGACTAGCGGGTACAATGAGCAGTTCTTC; CDR3 protein: CASSVGGTSGYNEQFF
D gene: TRBD2; J gene: TRBJ2-5; clone size: -; V gene: TRBV9; CDR3 DNA: TGTGCCAGCAGCGTTGGGAGCGGGAGCTTAAAAGAGACCCAGTACTTC; CDR3 protein: CASSVGSGSLKETQYF
D gene: -; J gene: TRBJ1-1; clone size: -; V gene: TRBV5-5; CDR3 DNA: TGTGCCAGCTTCAGCCCCCAGAAAGCCCAACAAGCTTTCTTT; CDR3 protein: CASFSPQKAQQAFF
D gene: -; J gene: TRBJ1-1; clone size: -; V gene: TRBV19; CDR3 DNA: TGTGCCAGTAGTATAAGACCTCAGGCTAGGGACACTGAAGCTTTCTTT; CDR3 protein: CASSIRPQARDTEAFF
D gene: -; J gene: TRBJ2-4; clone size: -; V gene: TRBV27; CDR3 DNA: TGTGCCAGCAGGGGGACGCCATCAGCCAAAAACATTCAGTACTTC; CDR3 protein: CASRGTPSAKNIQYF
D gene: -; J gene: TRBJ1-1; clone size: -; V gene: TRBV11-3; CDR3 DNA: TGTGCCAGCAGCACCGGACGAGAGAACACTGAAGCTTTCTTT; CDR3 protein: CASSTGRENTEAFF
D gene: TRBD2; J gene: TRBJ2-7; clone size: -; V gene: TRBV7-2; CDR3 DNA: TGTGCCAGCAGCAAAAGCGGGAGCGGAGTCGAGCAGTACTTC; CDR3 protein: CASSKSGSGVEQYF
D gene: -; J gene: TRBJ1-5; clone size: -; V gene: TRBV2; CDR3 DNA: TGTGCCAGCACCCCGGGGGATCGGCCCCAGCATTTT; CDR3 protein: CASTPGDRPQHF
D gene: -; J gene: TRBJ2-7; clone size: few; V gene: TRBV6-5; CDR3 DNA: TGTGCCAGCAGTCCCTCGGCAGGAGATAACTACGAGCAGTACTTC; CDR3 protein: CASSPSAGDNYEQYF
D gene: TRBD2; J gene: TRBJ2-1; clone size: few; V gene: TRBV4-2; CDR3 DNA: TGTGCCAGCAGCCAGGGAGCGGGGGGCTCCAGCTCCTACAATGAGCAGTTCTTC; CDR3 protein: CASSQGAGGSSSYNEQFF
D gene: -; J gene: TRBJ1-1; clone size: -; V gene: TRBV7-9; CDR3 DNA: TGTGCCAGCAGCTTACCAGGACGGGCGAACACTGAAGCTTTCTTT; CDR3 protein: CASSLPGRANTEAFF
D gene: TRBD1; J gene: TRBJ1-1; clone size: -; V gene: TRBV4-1; CDR3 DNA: TGCGCCAGCAGCCAAGCCGCGACAGGGTCCGACAGGGGAGCTTTCTTT; CDR3 protein: CASSQAATGSDRGAFF
D gene: -; J gene: TRBJ2-5; clone size: -; V gene: TRBV7-2; CDR3 DNA: TGTGCCAGCAGCTTAGGGTCGAGGGAAGAGACCCAGTACTTC; CDR3 protein: CASSLGSREETQYF
D gene: -; J gene: TRBJ1-3; clone size: -; V gene: TRBV30; CDR3 DNA: TGTGCCTGGAACCATCAGGGTGTCGGAAACACCATATATTTT; CDR3 protein: CAWNHQGVGNTIYF
D gene: -; J gene: TRBJ2-5; clone size: -; V gene: TRBV5-1; CDR3 DNA: TGCGCCAGCAGCCCGGGTGGGGGATATGAGACCCAGTACTTC; CDR3 protein: CASSPGGGYETQYF
D gene: -; J gene: TRBJ2-7; clone size: -; V gene: TRBV7-3; CDR3 DNA: TGTGCCAGCAGCGCTAAGCTAGTGTGGCCCGAGCAGTACTTC; CDR3 protein: CASSAKLVWPEQYF
D gene: TRBD1; J gene: TRBJ2-3; clone size: -; V gene: TRBV29-1; CDR3 DNA: TGCAGCGTTAAGGGGGCGAGCACAGATACGCAGTATTTT; CDR3 protein: CSVKGASTDTQYF
D gene: -; J gene: TRBJ1-3; clone size: -; V gene: TRBV25-1; CDR3 DNA: TGTGCCAGCAGTGCCTGGAGAGGCACCATATATTTT; CDR3 protein: CASSAWRGTIYF
D gene: TRBD1; J gene: TRBJ1-4; clone size: few; V gene: TRBV6-5; CDR3 DNA: TGTGCCAGCAGTTACAAGGGGGCTGGTGAAAAACTGTTTTTT; CDR3 protein: CASSYKGAGEKLFF
D gene: -; J gene: TRBJ1-1; clone size: -; V gene: TRBV30; CDR3 DNA: TGTGCCGGCCACAGGGAGAACACTGAAGCTTTCTTT; CDR3 protein: CAGHRENTEAFF
D gene: -; J gene: TRBJ1-6; clone size: -; V gene: TRBV6-6; CDR3 DNA: TGTGCCAGCAGTTACCAGAATTCACCCCTCCACTTT; CDR3 protein: CASSYQNSPLHF
D gene: TRBD2; J gene: TRBJ2-1; clone size: -; V gene: TRBV29-1; CDR3 DNA: TGCAGCGTTGAAGGGACTAGCGGGAGTCTACCGGATGAGCAGTTCTTC; CDR3 protein: CSVEGTSGSLPDEQFF
D gene: -; J gene: TRBJ1-4; clone size: few; V gene: TRBV6-5; CDR3 DNA: TGTGCCAGCAGTTACGTGCGAGGAACTAATGAAAAACTGTTTTTT; CDR3 protein: CASSYVRGTNEKLFF
D gene: -; J gene: TRBJ1-2; clone size: -; V gene: TRBV19; CDR3 DNA: TGTGCCAGTAGTATAGGTTCGCAGACAGCTTCCTATGGCTACACCTTC; CDR3 protein: CASSIGSQTASYGYTF
D gene: -; J gene: TRBJ2-1; clone size: -; V gene: TRBV10-3; CDR3 DNA: TGTGCCATCAGTGAGATTACGGGAAGCTCCTACAATGAGCAGTTCTTC; CDR3 protein: CAISEITGSSYNEQFF
D gene: TRBD2; J gene: TRBJ2-2; clone size: -; V gene: TRBV6-5; CDR3 DNA: TGTGCCAGCAGCACCAGCGGGACGTCTAGAAGGGAGCTGTTTTTT; CDR3 protein: CASSTSGTSRRELFF
D gene: -; J gene: TRBJ2-5; clone size: -; V gene: TRBV18; CDR3 DNA: TGTGCCAGCTCACCGCAGCCGAGGGAGACCCAGTACTTC; CDR3 protein: CASSPQPRETQYF
D gene: -; J gene: TRBJ2-5; clone size: -; V gene: TRBV30; CDR3 DNA: TGTGCCTGGAGTGCGGTAGCCGCCCGAGGGACCCAGTACTTC; CDR3 protein: CAWSAVAARGTQYF
D gene: TRBD2; J gene: TRBJ2-5; clone size: -; V gene: TRBV10-3; CDR3 DNA: TGTGCCATCAATTGGGGCGGGGGTCAAGAGACCCAGTACTTC; CDR3 protein: CAINWGGGQETQYF
D gene: TRBD1; J gene: TRBJ1-1; clone size: -; V gene: TRBV2; CDR3 DNA: TGTGCCAGCAGGGCCACAGGGGGCCGGACTGAAGCTTTCTTT; CDR3 protein: CASRATGGRTEAFF
D gene: TRBD1; J gene: TRBJ1-6; clone size: once; V gene: TRBV6-5; CDR3 DNA: TGTGCCAGCAGTTTTCAAGACAGGGGTAATTCACCCCTCCACTTT; CDR3 protein: CASSFQDRGNSPLHF
D gene: -; J gene: TRBJ1-2; clone size: -; V gene: TRBV19; CDR3 DNA: TGTGCCAGTAGTACGACCCTCCGGGATATGGATGGCTACACCTTC; CDR3 protein: CASSTTLRDMDGYTF
D gene: -; J gene: TRBJ2-2; clone size: -; V gene: TRBV30; CDR3 DNA: TGTGCCTGGAGTGTAGATTCGAACACCGGGGAGCTGTTTTTT; CDR3 protein: CAWSVDSNTGELFF